A selection of T cell receptor beta chains follows, all from one sample in a study of blood T cell repertoires in COVID-19. Sequencing was performed with immunoSEQ multiplex PCR; in TCRdb, only in-frame clones are kept and a portion is missing. The sample has some 200,000 clones, roughly 87% seen once; the top ten hold 10%. Source material: PBMCs or T cells enriched from blood (not recorded which). These receptors were obtained from a man aged 18 to 30 with acute COVID-19. Each CDR3 is given with its conserved first and last residue. A D gene is named only where the DNA matches it firmly. The size field is filled for only some rows; it gives once, few, many or a size class.

v_call	d_call	j_call	clone_size	cdr3_aa	cdr3_nt
TRBV7-9	-	TRBJ1-1	-	CASSLEAGLGNTEAFF	TGTGCCAGCAGCTTAGAGGCAGGGCTGGGGAACACTGAAGCTTTCTTT
TRBV5-1	TRBD1	TRBJ1-2	-	CASSVWTGGAHYGYTF	TGCGCCAGCAGCGTGTGGACAGGGGGCGCCCACTATGGCTACACCTTC
TRBV28	-	TRBJ1-4	-	CASTPQTGTNEKLFF	TGTGCCAGCACTCCCCAGACGGGGACTAATGAAAAACTGTTTTTT
TRBV10-3	-	TRBJ2-7	few	CAISSTGGGLAASYEQYF	TGTGCCATCAGCTCGACAGGGGGCGGACTAGCGGCCTCCTACGAGCAGTACTTC
TRBV28	-	TRBJ1-1	few	CASSLSLGGRSAEAFF	TGTGCCAGCAGTTTGTCCCTCGGAGGGAGGAGCGCGGAAGCTTTCTTT
TRBV2	-	TRBJ2-1	-	CASPGSRNEQFF	TGTGCCAGCCCCGGGTCCCGGAATGAGCAGTTCTTC
TRBV7-3	TRBD1	TRBJ2-1	-	CASSLRDSATYNEQFF	TGTGCCAGCAGCCTCCGGGACAGTGCCACCTACAATGAGCAGTTCTTC
TRBV5-1	-	TRBJ1-1	-	CASSLYGQNTEAFF	TGCGCCAGCAGCTTATACGGACAGAACACTGAAGCTTTCTTT
TRBV10-3	-	TRBJ2-1	-	CAISESGGAGDEQFF	TGTGCCATCAGTGAGTCTGGAGGGGCTGGGGATGAGCAGTTCTTC
TRBV7-9	-	TRBJ2-1	-	CASSSGGEQFF	TGTGCCAGCAGCTCCGGCGGAGAGCAGTTCTTC
TRBV24-1	-	TRBJ2-1	-	CATSEQGSYNEQFF	TGTGCCACCAGTGAGCAGGGGTCCTACAATGAGCAGTTCTTC
TRBV7-8	TRBD2	TRBJ2-1	-	CASSSRIGTSGRGRNEQFF	TGTGCCAGCAGCTCTAGGATCGGGACTAGCGGGAGAGGGAGAAATGAGCAGTTCTTC
TRBV4-3	-	TRBJ2-1	-	CASSQDAYSSYNEQFF	TGCGCCAGCAGCCAAGATGCGTACAGCTCCTACAATGAGCAGTTCTTC
TRBV15	-	TRBJ1-5	-	CATAWGPLSNQPQHF	TGTGCCACAGCTTGGGGCCCCCTTAGCAATCAGCCCCAGCATTTT
TRBV7-3	-	TRBJ2-5	-	CASSLSGALQETQYF	TGTGCCAGCAGCTTGTCAGGGGCGCTGCAAGAGACCCAGTACTTC
TRBV6-5	-	TRBJ2-7	-	CASSLGSTYEQYF	TGTGCCAGCAGCTTGGGGAGCACCTACGAGCAGTACTTC
TRBV6-5	-	TRBJ2-3	-	CASSYSGPTPTDTQYF	TGTGCCAGCAGTTACAGCGGGCCCACCCCCACAGATACGCAGTATTTT
TRBV6-5	-	TRBJ1-1	-	CASSYGGEGTEAFF	TGTGCCAGCAGTTACGGTGGGGAGGGGACTGAAGCTTTCTTT
TRBV19	-	TRBJ2-5	-	CASSISYQETQYF	TGTGCCAGTAGTATCTCGTACCAAGAGACCCAGTACTTC
TRBV28	-	TRBJ2-1	-	CASKLDSYNEQFF	TGTGCCAGCAAACTTGACAGCTACAATGAGCAGTTCTTC
TRBV13	-	TRBJ1-1	-	CASSLVGATEAFF	TGTGCCAGCAGCTTAGTGGGGGCCACTGAAGCTTTCTTT
TRBV7-9	-	TRBJ2-7	-	CASGRHQSYEQYF	TGTGCCAGCGGGCGACACCAATCCTACGAGCAGTACTTC
TRBV19	-	TRBJ2-7	-	CASSIYEGLYEQYF	TGTGCCAGTAGTATTTACGAGGGCCTCTACGAGCAGTACTTC
TRBV28	TRBD2	TRBJ2-6	-	CASMTSSAGANVLTF	TGTGCCAGCATGACTAGCTCCGCTGGGGCCAACGTCCTGACTTTC
TRBV7-6	TRBD2	TRBJ2-1	-	CASSFLAGEGNEQFF	TGTGCCAGCAGTTTCCTAGCGGGAGAGGGCAATGAGCAGTTCTTC
TRBV6-5	-	TRBJ1-5	-	CASSYSHGNQPQHF	TGTGCCAGCAGTTACTCACACGGGAATCAGCCCCAGCATTTT
TRBV2	TRBD1	TRBJ1-4	-	CASSLGQSNEKLFF	TGTGCCAGCAGCCTGGGACAGAGTAATGAAAAACTGTTTTTT
TRBV19	-	TRBJ2-1	-	CASSIGEGYNEQFF	TGTGCCAGTAGTATAGGAGAGGGCTACAATGAGCAGTTCTTC
TRBV4-2	TRBD1	TRBJ2-7	-	CASSQDRGRDRVNEQYF	TGTGCCAGCAGCCAAGATCGAGGACGGGACAGGGTGAACGAGCAGTACTTC
TRBV6-5	-	TRBJ1-6	-	CASSRSQGNSPLHF	TGTGCCAGCAGTCGCTCACAGGGTAACTCACCCCTCCACTTT
TRBV28	-	TRBJ1-1	-	CASSFLGSLNTEAFF	TGTGCCAGCAGTTTCCTAGGCAGCTTGAACACTGAAGCTTTCTTT
TRBV29-1	-	TRBJ2-5	-	CSVAGGRGEETQYF	TGCAGCGTTGCCGGAGGGCGGGGCGAGGAGACCCAGTACTTC
TRBV6-1	-	TRBJ1-5	-	CASSEPGLRNQPQHF	TGTGCCAGCAGTGAGCCAGGGCTCCGCAATCAGCCCCAGCATTTT
TRBV11-2	-	TRBJ2-1	-	CASSLYFHNEQFF	TGTGCCAGCAGCTTATACTTCCACAATGAGCAGTTCTTC
TRBV7-9	TRBD1	TRBJ2-1	-	CASSLGQGSLLEQFF	TGTGCCAGCAGCCTTGGACAGGGGAGCCTTCTTGAGCAGTTCTTC
TRBV7-9	-	TRBJ2-5	-	CASSSDIVQETQYF	TGTGCCAGCAGCTCGGACATTGTCCAAGAGACCCAGTACTTC
TRBV4-1	TRBD2	TRBJ2-5	-	CASSDPSSGHVQTQYF	TGCGCCAGCAGCGACCCCTCTAGCGGCCACGTGCAGACCCAGTACTTC
TRBV7-6	TRBD2	TRBJ2-5	-	CASSPGTSGTGETQYF	TGTGCCAGCAGCCCTGGGACTAGCGGGACTGGAGAGACCCAGTACTTC
TRBV5-1	TRBD2	TRBJ2-7	-	CASSLVWVLREARGSEQYF	TGCGCCAGCAGCTTGGTGTGGGTGCTGCGGGAGGCCCGGGGGAGCGAGCAGTACTTC
TRBV27	TRBD2	TRBJ2-3	-	CASSTIAGGSGDTQYF	TGTGCCAGCAGTACCATAGCGGGAGGGAGCGGGGATACGCAGTATTTT
TRBV7-2	-	TRBJ2-7	-	CASSSSSYEQYF	TGTGCCAGCAGCTCGAGCTCCTACGAGCAGTACTTC
TRBV7-3	TRBD1	TRBJ1-1	-	CASSQAGEGASEAFF	TGTGCCAGCAGCCAAGCTGGAGAGGGGGCATCTGAAGCTTTCTTT
TRBV7-2	TRBD2	TRBJ2-1	-	CASSLGLAGGREQFF	TGTGCCAGCAGCCTAGGACTAGCGGGAGGGAGGGAGCAGTTCTTC
TRBV5-1	-	TRBJ1-1	-	CASSLAAEGRDTEAFF	TGCGCCAGCAGCTTGGCCGCAGAGGGTCGGGACACTGAAGCTTTCTTT